The 23 T cell receptor beta chains listed next were all sequenced from one sample in a study of shared clonotypes between healthy human individuals. CD8 cells regarded as naive lacked CD45RO, were positively chosen for CCR7, and omitted terminally differentiated effector memory CD45RA+ cells. Using immunoSEQ multiplex PCR, the repertoire was profiled, and TCRdb retains in-frame clones only, with some absent. Found here are about 2.2 million clones, about 94% of them singletons; the top ten hold about 1.6%. Material for sequencing was naive CD8+ T cells from PBMCs. These receptors originate from a man between 18 and 29 years old in good health. Some clones in this sample may be carry-over from other donors' samples.

This chain joins TRBV16 and TRBJ2-1; 9 bases are a match to TRBD2. The CDR3 is 17 amino acids. V shed 4 bases, J shed 1 base, and the junction held 8 bases outside the gene matches. From germline, CDR1 is KGHSY and CDR2 FQNENV. The CDR3 protein is CASSPGLAIISYNEQFF. The CDR3 DNA is TGTGCCAGCAGCCCAGGACTAGCGATAATTTCCTACAATGAGCAGTTCTTC.

The rearrangement uses TRBV27 and TRBJ2-1, with 13 bases identical to TRBD2. Per germline, CDR1 MNHEY and CDR2 SMNVEV (reference sequence). J was trimmed by 8 bases and V by 5 bases; bases with no gene match: 3. The CDR3 is 14 residues long. The CDR3, as DNA: TGTGCCAGCAGTCCGGGACTAGCGGGACATGAGCAGTTCTTC. Amino acids: CASSPGLAGHEQFF.

The rearrangement uses TRBV11-2 and TRBJ1-4; D gene unclear. This CDR3 region has 17 residues. Looked up from germline, CDR1 is SGHAT and CDR2 is FQNNGV. Trimming cost V 1 base and J 4 bases, with 16 bases left between them. In nucleotides, the CDR3 is TGTGCCAGCAGCTTAGCCCACCTATCTACCCTTAATGAAAAACTGTTTTTT. Amino acid sequence: CASSLAHLSTLNEKLFF.

The chain uses TRBV11-2 and TRBJ2-1, with TRBD2 matching over 13 bases. The V and J ends lost 6 bases and 0 bases, in that order; junction bases with no gene match: 5. The CDR3 consists of 17 residues. Germline lookup yields CDR1 SGHAT and CDR2 FQNNGV. CDR3 nucleotide sequence: TGTGCCAGCAGTCCCGGACTAGCGGGAGCCTCCTACAATGAGCAGTTCTTC. This gives the protein CASSPGLAGASYNEQFF.

The table lists this clone with a count of one. The V and J genes are TRBV9 and TRBJ2-1; 10 bases map to TRBD1. CDR1 is SGDLS and CDR2 is YYNGEE in the germline V gene. This CDR3 is 14 amino acids long. The V and J ends lost 3 bases and 7 bases, in that order; junction bases with no gene match: 4. The CDR3 is CASSEGQGWNEQFF. The CDR3 nucleotides read TGTGCCAGCAGCGAGGGACAGGGGTGGAATGAGCAGTTCTTC. Full variable domain (missing parts from reference TRBV9 and TRBJ2-1): DSGVTQTPKHLITATGQRVTLRCSPRSGDLSVYWYQQSLDQGLQFLIQYYNGEERAKGNILERFSAQQFPDLHSELNLSSLELGDSALYFCASSEGQGWNEQFFGPGTRLTVL.

The rearrangement links TRBV4-1 to TRBJ1-4, with 9 positions matching TRBD1. Germline V CDR1 and CDR2: MGHRA, YSYEKL. Germline trimming cut 3 bases from V and 10 bases from J; bases unmatched to any gene: 9. The CDR3 length is 15 residues. The CDR3, as DNA: TGCGCCAGCAGCCACTCTAGGACAGGGGATGGAAAACTGTTTTTT. Protein: CASSHSRTGDGKLFF.

Here the CDR3 DNA reads TGTGCCAGCAGTTCCCAGTTGGAGGGGTTGAACACTGAAGCTTTCTTT. Translated: CASSSQLEGLNTEAFF. The rearrangement links TRBV28 to TRBJ1-1; TRBD1 might be the D (5 bases). The CDR3 runs to 16 residues. Trimming removed 4 bases at V and 0 bases at J, with 15 bases between. Germline CDR1 MDHEN, CDR2 SYDVKM.

The chain has TRBV4-3 and TRBJ2-7, with a possible D match to TRBD1 (5 bases). This CDR3 region has 15 residues. V was shortened by 3 bases and J by 0 bases, with 12 bases between the two germline ends. Germline lookup yields CDR1 LGHNA and CDR2 YSLEER. The CDR3 spells CASSHHRRSSYEQYF. CDR3 nucleotides: TGCGCCAGCAGCCATCACAGGCGGAGCTCCTACGAGCAGTACTTC.

The J gene is TRBJ2-1, the V gene TRBV19; 10 positions match TRBD1. The CDR3 is 15 amino acids. V trimming: 5 bases; J trimming: 8 bases; junction bases outside the gene matches: 9. Per the germline V gene, CDR1 is LNHDA and CDR2 is SQIVND (reference sequence). CDR3 in amino acids: CASSAGQGVFHEQFF. CDR3 coding DNA: TGTGCCAGTAGTGCTGGACAGGGGGTTTTTCATGAGCAGTTCTTC.

V and J are TRBV28 and TRBJ2-7, with D tentatively TRBD1 (6 bases). Trimming cost V 6 bases and J 0 bases, with 15 bases left between them. This CDR3 has 15 amino acids. The V gene's germline CDR1 is MDHEN and CDR2 SYDVKM. The CDR3 DNA is TGTGCCAGCAGGCCCTGGGGGCGGAGCTCCTACGAGCAGTACTTC. It specifies CASRPWGRSSYEQYF.

The chain carries TRBV12-2 and TRBJ2-2; TRBD2, the table's D call, was not compared with the DNA. TRBV12-2 is a pseudogene segment. This CDR3 region has 19 residues. In DNA, the CDR3 is TGTGCAAGTCGCCCCGGGACTAGCGGCAGAAACACGAACACCGGGGAGCTGTTTTTT. This codes for CASRPGTSGRNTNTGELFF.

This sequence joins TRBV18 and TRBJ1-4; D not resolved. The V and J ends lost 5 bases and 7 bases respectively, with 17 bases between them. The CDR3 extends over 15 amino acids. Germline CDR1 reads KGHSH; CDR2 reads LQKENI. The CDR3 bases are TGTGCCAGCTCAGGCGAGGTCGGCGGTGCTGAAAAACTGTTTTTT. The encoded protein is CASSGEVGGAEKLFF.

V and J are TRBV27 and TRBJ1-5; D is perhaps TRBD1 (5 bases). CDR3 length: 15 amino acids. V was cut by 3 bases and J by 2 bases, with 11 bases left in between. CDR1 and CDR2 (germline): MNHEY, SMNVEV (reference sequence). The CDR3 spells CASSLIAGRNQPQHF. Written as DNA, the CDR3 is TGTGCCAGCAGTTTGATCGCAGGGCGCAATCAGCCCCAGCATTTT.

The rearrangement uses TRBV11-2 and TRBJ2-7, with D possibly being TRBD1 (6 bases). The CDR3 loop spans 15 amino acids. V was cut by 2 bases and J by 7 bases, with 18 bases left in between. CDR1 SGHAT and CDR2 FQNNGV come from the germline V gene. The CDR3, as DNA: TGTGCCAGCAGCTTAAACCCCGGGACACCTACGGAGCAGTACTTC. Protein product: CASSLNPGTPTEQYF. Complete variable domain (other parts from reference TRBV11-2 and TRBJ2-7): EAGVAQSPRYKIIEKRQSVAFWCNPISGHATLYWYQQILGQGPKLLIQFQNNGVVDDSQLPKDRFSAERLKGVDSTLKIQPAKLEDSAVYLCASSLNPGTPTEQYFGPGTRLTVT.

The chain couples TRBV7-3 to TRBJ1-1; a possible D gene is TRBD1 (6 bases). This CDR3 is 16 amino acids long. V shed 5 bases and J shed 4 bases, with 20 bases lying between them. Germline loops: CDR1 SGHTA, CDR2 FQGTGA. DNA of the CDR3: TGTGCCAGCAGCCCGACGGGGGGGGCGAGAGGCACTGAAGCTTTCTTT. This codes for CASSPTGGARGTEAFF.

A word on this clone: The identical CDR3 is also encoded by other nucleotide sequences in the sample. The chain links TRBV18 to TRBJ2-1; 8 nucleotides line up with TRBD1. Germline V gives CDR1 KGHSH, CDR2 LQKENI. The CDR3 totals 16 residues. V lost 3 bases to trimming and J lost 0 bases; unmatched junction nucleotides: 4. The CDR3 is CASSPWTGSSYNEQFF. CDR3 nucleotide sequence: TGTGCCAGCTCACCCTGGACAGGGAGCTCCTACAATGAGCAGTTCTTC.

The rearrangement links TRBV5-1 to TRBJ2-7; TRBD1 is a possible D gene (6 bases). Germline assignment: CDR1 SGHRS and CDR2 YFSETQ. V was clipped by 4 bases and J by 3 bases, with 11 bases between them. This CDR3 contains 13 residues. This CDR3 reads CASSEAGVYEQYF. The CDR3 nucleotides read TGCGCCAGCAGCGAAGCAGGGGTCTACGAGCAGTACTTC.

The chain uses TRBV15 and TRBJ2-5, with 10 bases fitting TRBD2. This CDR3 has 16 residues. The germline V gene encodes CDR1 LNHNV and CDR2 YYDKDF (reference sequence). The trim removed 3 bases at V and 3 bases at J, leaving 7 bases unmatched. In DNA form, the CDR3 reads TGTGCCACCAGCAGGGTATCCCTAGCGGGAGAAGAGACCCAGTACTTC. It codes for CATSRVSLAGEETQYF.

The CDR3 region is CASSPGSPTNEKLFF. In DNA form, the CDR3 reads TGTGCCAGCTCACCGGGGAGTCCAACTAATGAAAAACTGTTTTTT. V usage is TRBV18 and J usage is TRBJ1-4; D is undetermined. The CDR3 covers 15 residues. Germline loops: CDR1 KGHSH, CDR2 LQKENI. V lost 3 bases and J lost 0, with 8 bases in between. Filled out from reference TRBV18 and TRBJ1-4, the complete variable domain reads NAGVMQNPRHLVRRRGQEARLRCSPMKGHSHVYWYRQLPEEGLKFMVYLQKENIIDESGMPKERFSAEFPKEGPSILRIQQVVRGDSAAYFCASSPGSPTNEKLFFGSGTQLSVL.

The J gene is TRBJ2-1, the V gene TRBV9, with 9 bases aligning to TRBD2. The CDR3 runs to 16 residues. Germline V gene sequence: CDR1 SGDLS, CDR2 YYNGEE. The V gene end was trimmed by 1 base and the J gene end by 8 bases; junction bases not matched to a gene: 10. CDR3 residues: CASSVFGGRALDEQFF. The DNA of the CDR3 is TGTGCCAGCAGCGTATTCGGCGGGAGGGCCTTGGATGAGCAGTTCTTC.

Points on this clone: In the same sample, other DNA sequences code for this CDR3. This rearrangement joins TRBV7-3 to TRBJ2-1; D is possibly TRBD1 (6 bases). Germline CDR1 and CDR2: SGHTA and FQGTGA. Trimming removed 2 bases at V and 7 bases at J, with 9 bases between. This CDR3 is 13 amino acids long. CDR3 sequence: CASSLAQGNEQFF. CDR3 DNA sequence: TGTGCCAGCAGCTTAGCACAGGGAAATGAGCAGTTCTTC.

This clone has just one count. The chain couples TRBV10-3 to TRBJ1-1, with 7 bases aligning to TRBD1. The germline V gene encodes CDR1 ENHRY and CDR2 SYGVKD. V was pared by 10 bases and J by 4 bases, with 18 bases of the junction left unmatched. The CDR3 has 16 amino acids. The CDR3 nucleotides are TGTGCCACCGGATCGACAGGGATGATAAGTGGCACTGAAGCTTTCTTT. It translates to CATGSTGMISGTEAFF.

V and J are TRBV27 and TRBJ2-7, with D possibly being TRBD1 (6 bases). In germline, CDR1 is MNHEY, CDR2 SMNVEV (reference sequence). V was trimmed by 1 base and J by 5 bases, leaving 18 bases between them. The CDR3 contains 16 residues. CDR3 nucleotides: TGTGCCAGCAGTTTATTTCCTCGGGACAACCGAGACGAGCAGTACTTC. It codes for CASSLFPRDNRDEQYF.